The source of this T cell receptor (beta chain) is a study of blood T cells in healthy people across ages. General study results and limits: While age rose, TCR beta diversity per million T cells dropped in a roughly linear way. Compared with aged donors, long-lived donors showed fewer expanded clones, suggesting selection.

Comment on this clonotype: Its specificity is unknown.

Peripheral blood from each donor was collected in a volume of about 10 milliliters. Using a J-beta primer mix together with a sample-barcoded 5' primer, a second PCR was run for roughly 7 to 12 cycles. TCRdb itself ran the 5' RACE reads through MiXCR, one entry per CDR3 protein. The sample contains some 760,000 distinct CDR3 sequences, roughly 25% of which appear only once. These same records also appear under a second study, on T cells of mothers and their children. That study reports: It was related mother-child pairs that showed slightly higher overlap than unrelated pairs, without reaching significance.

The source of this sequence is a boy between 10 and 17 years old in good health. What was sequenced was blood.

The CDR3 coding sequence is TGCGCCAGCAGCACGGGATCGGGAGGGCCTTTATCCGCAGATACGCAGTATTTT. Translating gives CASSTGSGGPLSADTQYF. J is TRBJ2-3 and V is TRBV5-1, with 8 nucleotides matching TRBD2. V lost 4 bases and J lost 4; bases outside the gene matches: 17. The CDR3 is 18 amino acids. Germline lookup yields CDR1 SGHRS and CDR2 YFSETQ.